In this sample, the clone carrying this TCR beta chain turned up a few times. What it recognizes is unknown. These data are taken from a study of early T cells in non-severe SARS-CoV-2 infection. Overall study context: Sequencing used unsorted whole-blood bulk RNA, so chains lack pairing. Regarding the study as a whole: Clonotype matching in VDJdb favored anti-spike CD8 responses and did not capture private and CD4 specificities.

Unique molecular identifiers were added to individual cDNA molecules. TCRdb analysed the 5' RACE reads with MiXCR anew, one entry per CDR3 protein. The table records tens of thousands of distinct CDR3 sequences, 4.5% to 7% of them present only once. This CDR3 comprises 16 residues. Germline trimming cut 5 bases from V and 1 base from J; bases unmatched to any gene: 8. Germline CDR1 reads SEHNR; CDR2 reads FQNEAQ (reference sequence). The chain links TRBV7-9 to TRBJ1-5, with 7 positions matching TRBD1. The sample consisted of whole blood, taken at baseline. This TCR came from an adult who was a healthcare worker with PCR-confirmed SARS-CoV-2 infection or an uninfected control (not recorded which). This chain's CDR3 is CASSANRGASNQPQHF. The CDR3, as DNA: TGTGCCAGCAGCGCGAACAGGGGCGCAAGCAATCAGCCCCAGCATTTT.